Given below is one TCR beta chain in context. Germline V lookup: CDR1 SGHAT, CDR2 FQNNGV. The V gene end was trimmed by 2 bases and the J gene end by 6 bases; junction bases not matched to a gene: 5. The CDR3 loop spans 14 amino acids. The data were obtained in a study of blood T cell repertoires in COVID-19. How the authors handled the data: Reference gene primer amplification gave nucleated cell count estimates. Sequenced by immunoSEQ multiplex PCR; TCRdb stores in-frame clones only, minus some. For V, J and clone size, that table is used; D and trimming come from the DNA. The repertoire consists of some 65,000 clones, with roughly 87% occurring once and the leading ten covering 2.5% to 3.5%.

The source is an elderly man with acute or convalescent COVID-19. The sequenced material came from peripheral blood. V gene TRBV11-2 combines with J gene TRBJ2-5; 8 nucleotides align to TRBD1. This CDR3 reads CASSLQGAGKTQYF. CDR3 in DNA: TGTGCCAGCAGCTTACAGGGGGCTGGGAAGACCCAGTACTTC.